Below are 10 T cell receptor beta chains sequenced from a single sample in a study of OX40 agonist ivuxolimab in advanced cancers. Here immunoSEQ multiplex PCR was the method, and the copy in TCRdb shows in-frame clones only, minus some. The data contain about 58,000 clones, around four fifths of them singletons. Here the sequenced sample was CD4+ or CD8+ T cells sorted from blood, taken in a trial of the OX40 agonist ivuxolimab. The source of these receptors is an adult with an advanced solid tumor such as melanoma, head and neck, liver or kidney cancer.

This clone has a single count. V gene TRBV11-2 combines with J gene TRBJ1-2, with a tentative D call TRBD1 (6 bases). The CDR3 runs 17 residues. Germline CDR1 is SGHAT and CDR2 is FQNNGV. The V and J ends lost 0 bases and 0 bases respectively, with 14 bases between them. The CDR3 loop reads CASSLEGGAGANYGYTF. The CDR3 coding sequence is TGTGCCAGCAGCTTAGAGGGGGGGGCAGGCGCTAACTATGGCTACACCTTC.

This clone appeared a few times. This chain joins TRBV2 and TRBJ1-6; D not certain. Trimming left V 10 bases short and J 7 bases short, with 11 bases between. The CDR3 contains 12 residues. Germline-derived CDR1 and CDR2 are SNHLY and FYNNEI. The CDR3 is CATLADNSPLHF. CDR3 nucleotide sequence: TGTGCCACCCTCGCGGACAATTCACCCCTCCACTTT.

The chain has TRBV18 and TRBJ2-3, with 14 bases matching TRBD2. V lost 3 bases, J lost 6 bases, and 8 bases stayed unmatched. The germline V gene encodes CDR1 KGHSH and CDR2 LQKENI. The CDR3 loop spans 17 amino acids. In DNA form, the CDR3 reads TGTGCCAGCTCACCCTCAGGACTAGCGGGGGGAACGGATACGCAGTATTTT. It codes for CASSPSGLAGGTDTQYF.

The gene calls are TRBV6-1 and TRBJ2-1; no firm D call. Trimming removed 7 bases at V and 10 bases at J, with 17 bases between. Germline-derived CDR1 and CDR2 are MNHNS and SASEGT. The CDR3 consists of 13 residues. The CDR3 DNA reads as TGTGCCAGCACTGCATCCGCGGCCTACGAGCAGTTCTTC. Translation gives CASTASAAYEQFF.

The chain has TRBV18 and TRBJ2-5, with D perhaps given as TRBD1 or TRBD2 (6 bases each). The CDR3 loop spans 17 amino acids. V was pared by 2 bases and J by 5 bases, with 21 bases between. CDR1 and CDR2 (germline): KGHSH, LQKENI. As DNA, the CDR3 is TGTGCCAGCTCACCATCAGCGCCCGGAGGAGGGGGGGAGACCCAGTACTTC. Translated: CASSPSAPGGGGETQYF.

The rearrangement links TRBV9 to TRBJ1-3; D uncertain. The V and J ends lost 2 bases and 10 bases respectively, with 13 bases between them. The germline V gene has CDR1 SGDLS and CDR2 YYNGEE. The CDR3 spans 13 residues. The CDR3 DNA reads TGTGCCAGCAGCGTGGCTGGAAAAGATACCATATATTTT. Translation gives CASSVAGKDTIYF.

Here the CDR3 reads CSARVAGDSRDTQYF. CDR3 DNA sequence: TGCAGCGCCCGGGTAGCGGGGGACTCCAGGGATACGCAGTATTTT. V and J are TRBV29-1 and TRBJ2-3, with 9 bases aligning to TRBD2. Germline-derived CDR1 and CDR2 are SQVTM and ANQGSEA. Trimming removed 7 bases from V and 6 bases from J; junction bases left unmatched: 14. The CDR3 contains 15 residues.

The V gene is TRBV5-4, the J gene TRBJ2-3; D might be TRBD2 (7 bases). Germline values: CDR1 SGHNT, CDR2 YYREEE (reference sequence). CDR3 size: 16 residues. Trimming pared 4 bases from V and 1 base from J, leaving 16 bases between. CDR3 amino acids: CASSQPGRGRTDTQYF. In DNA form, the CDR3 reads TGTGCCAGCAGCCAGCCTGGGCGGGGGCGCACAGATACGCAGTATTTT.

This chain uses TRBV7-2 with TRBJ2-5, with TRBD1 identical over 7 bases. Germline CDR1 SGHTA, CDR2 FQGNSA. J lost 4 bases, V lost 6 bases, and 5 bases had no gene match. The CDR3 loop spans 13 amino acids. The CDR3 here is CASSRDSRETQYF. The CDR3 DNA reads TGTGCCAGCAGTCGGGACAGCCGAGAGACCCAGTACTTC.

V is TRBV7-9 and J is TRBJ2-7, with a weak D call TRBD2 (5 bases). Trimming cost V 6 bases and J 6 bases, with 30 bases left between them. The length of the CDR3 is 18 residues. Germline values: CDR1 SEHNR, CDR2 FQNEAQ (reference sequence). CDR3 in DNA: TGTGCCAGCAGTTTGACAAGAACTAGGTTTCCGGGGTCGGGCGAGCAGTACTTC. This codes for CASSLTRTRFPGSGEQYF. The full variable domain, its missing parts supplied by reference TRBV7-9 and TRBJ2-7, is DTGVSQNPRHKITKRGQNVTFRCDPISEHNRLYWYRQTLGQGPEFLTYFQNEAQLEKSRLLSDRFSAERPKGSFSTLEIQRTEQGDSAMYLCASSLTRTRFPGSGEQYFGPGTRLTVT.